The clone carrying this T cell receptor beta chain has a handful of counts. Its cognate antigen is unknown. Sorting from PBMCs produced CD4+ and CD8+ T cells. These data belong to a study of CD8+ T cells in alopecia areata. Findings of the study overall: Normal scalp showed lower clonality than lesional scalp, especially alopecia totalis/universalis.

It was cDNA, reverse transcribed from extracted RNA, that served as the sequencing template. The protocol was immunoSEQ multiplex PCR, while the TCRdb copy is restricted to in-frame clones and leaves out a portion. The data show around 120,000 clones, with about 50% seen just once and approximately 10% held by the top ten. The TCR sequence derives from a human donor with alopecia areata. Sequencing was carried out using NKG2D-low CD8+ T cells sorted from blood.

CDR3 DNA: TGTGCCACCAGCTCTCCTAGAGCGGGAGTAGGAGATACGCAGTATTTT. It is translated as CATSSPRAGVGDTQYF. The chain joins TRBV15 to TRBJ2-3, with 8 bases matching TRBD2. Germline lookup yields CDR1 LNHNV and CDR2 YYDKDF (reference sequence). V trimming: 5 bases; J trimming: 5 bases; junction bases outside the gene matches: 12. The CDR3 is 16 amino acids.